This TCR beta chain is drawn from a study of T cells in Graves' hyperthyroidism and ophthalmopathy. The CDR3 regions of TCR beta were amplified from RNA transcripts. First-round RT-PCR targeting the TCR CDR3 was performed with the HTBI primer set. Using its own MiXCR run on the multiplex PCR reads, TCRdb lists one record per CDR3 protein. Among some 140,000 distinct CDR3 sequences listed, approximately 20% were seen once. V trimming: 5 bases; J trimming: 7 bases; junction bases outside the gene matches: 5. Germline-derived CDR1 and CDR2 are LNHDA and SQIVND (reference sequence). This CDR3 spans 13 amino acids. Findings and caveats of the study: Model output signaled ophthalmopathy a median roughly 6.5 months ahead of onset.

For this clonotype: Its antigen remains unidentified.

Blood dates from first hyperthyroidism diagnosis, before any ophthalmopathy symptoms. The chain combines TRBV19 with TRBJ1-5, with TRBD1 matching over 7 bases. The source material was blood. The receptor was derived from a woman in her forties or fifties with Graves' hyperthyroidism that later progressed to Graves' ophthalmopathy. The chain's CDR3 is CASSGQDGQPQHF. The CDR3 region has the DNA TGTGCCAGTAGTGGACAGGACGGACAGCCCCAGCATTTT.